The next 20 T cell receptor beta chains were all read from a single sample in a study of blood T cell repertoires in COVID-19. Profiling relied on immunoSEQ multiplex PCR, and the TCRdb table lists in-frame clones only, not all of them. The sample has about 130,000 clones; about 87% are singletons. The sequencing sample was made of peripheral blood. These receptors were taken from a woman in her fifties or sixties with acute or convalescent COVID-19.

The genes are TRBV10-2 and TRBJ2-7; D is unresolved. The CDR3 sequence is 13 residues long. The V end was cut by 2 bases, the J end by 3 bases, with 8 bases between. Germline V CDR1 and CDR2: WSHSY, SAAADI. CDR3 protein: CASSEDTLYEQYF. DNA of the CDR3: TGCGCCAGCAGTGAGGACACCCTCTACGAGCAGTACTTC.

The sample holds one count of this clone. DNA for the CDR3: TGTGCCAGCAGTGAACAGCGCGGGGACAAAAACATTCAGTACTTC. Protein: CASSEQRGDKNIQYF. The V call is TRBV6-1, the J call TRBJ2-4; D is possibly TRBD2 (6 bases). Germline V gene sequence: CDR1 MNHNS, CDR2 SASEGT. This CDR3 region has 15 residues. V was clipped by 2 bases and J by 3 bases, with 11 bases between them.

The sample holds one count of this clone. The rearrangement links TRBV19 to TRBJ2-1; the match to TRBD2 covers 12 bases. The CDR3 sequence is 15 residues long. Germline CDR1 LNHDA, CDR2 SQIVND (reference sequence). Germline trimming cut 5 bases from V and 7 bases from J; bases unmatched to any gene: 6. The CDR3 coding sequence is TGTGCCAGTAGTCCGACTAGCGGGAGACCAAATGAGCAGTTCTTC. Protein: CASSPTSGRPNEQFF.

J is TRBJ2-7 and V is TRBV19, with 7 bases identical to TRBD1. The CDR3 totals 13 residues. Per the germline V gene, CDR1 is LNHDA and CDR2 is SQIVND (reference sequence). Trimming removed 5 bases from V and 6 bases from J; junction bases left unmatched: 7. As DNA, the CDR3 is TGTGCCAGTAGTTTATTCCGGGACAGCGAGCAGTACTTC. Encoded protein: CASSLFRDSEQYF. Full variable domain (rest looked up from reference TRBV19 and TRBJ2-7): DGGITQSPKYLFRKEGQNVTLSCEQNLNHDAMYWYRQDPGQGLRLIYYSQIVNDFQKGDIAEGYSVSREKKESFPLTVTSAQKNPTAFYLCASSLFRDSEQYFGPGTRLTVT.

The chain recombines TRBV6-5 with TRBJ1-2; 9 bases are a match to TRBD1. The germline V gene has CDR1 MNHEY and CDR2 SVGAGI. This CDR3 has 15 amino acids. After removal of 0 bases from V and 6 bases from J, the junction contained 5 bases not matched to a gene. CDR3: CASSYSPTGGNGYTF. The CDR3 DNA reads as TGTGCCAGCAGTTACTCACCAACAGGGGGCAATGGCTACACCTTC.

The V gene is TRBV28, the J gene TRBJ1-5; D is possibly TRBD1 (5 bases). V was shortened by 5 bases and J by 0 bases, with 8 bases between the two germline ends. This CDR3 region has 14 residues. CDR1 and CDR2 (germline): MDHEN, SYDVKM. The CDR3 DNA sequence: TGTGCCAGCAGTGGGGCCGTTAGCAATCAGCCCCAGCATTTT. Protein product: CASSGAVSNQPQHF.

The V and J genes are TRBV3-1 (or the pseudogene TRBV3-2) and TRBJ2-3; 11 nucleotides line up with TRBD2. This CDR3 comprises 16 residues. The ends lost 4 bases at V and 5 bases at J; junction bases unmatched: 8. The germline gives CDR1 LGHDT, CDR2 YNNKEL (reference sequence). For the CDR3, the DNA is TGTGCCAGCAGCCTGACTAGCGGGAACGATCAAGATACGCAGTATTTT. It codes for CASSLTSGNDQDTQYF.

This rearrangement joins TRBV19 to TRBJ1-4; possible D gene TRBD1, 5 bases. CDR1 is LNHDA, CDR2 SQIVND, per germline (reference sequence). The V end was cut by 2 bases, the J end by 8 bases, with 15 bases between. The CDR3 loop spans 15 amino acids. The CDR3 coding sequence is TGTGCCAGTAGTATAAAGCAGGGCATGGGGGAAAAACTGTTTTTT. It encodes CASSIKQGMGEKLFF.

The V and J genes are TRBV19 and TRBJ2-2; the D is unclear. This CDR3 comprises 16 residues. Germline assignment: CDR1 LNHDA and CDR2 SQIVND (reference sequence). The V end was cut by 0 bases, the J end by 0 bases, with 8 bases between. Here the CDR3 reads CASSIDRRPNTGELFF. The DNA for the CDR3 is TGTGCCAGTAGTATAGACAGGCGCCCGAACACCGGGGAGCTGTTTTTT.

V is TRBV5-1 and J is TRBJ2-1; the D gene is possibly TRBD2 (6 bases). The CDR3 has 12 amino acids. Trimming pared 5 bases from V and 6 bases from J, leaving 9 bases between. Germline V gives CDR1 SGHRS, CDR2 YFSETQ. The CDR3 loop reads CASRRDGNEQFF. The CDR3 coding sequence is TGCGCCAGCAGGCGGGACGGCAATGAGCAGTTCTTC.

The V and J genes are TRBV27 and TRBJ1-1; perhaps TRBD1 as D (6 bases). The germline V and J ends were trimmed by 5 bases and 7 bases, with 20 bases remaining between them. This CDR3 has 15 amino acids. Germline V gene sequence: CDR1 MNHEY, CDR2 SMNVEV (reference sequence). In DNA, the CDR3 is TGTGCCAGCAGTCGTGCCGGGACAAGCCCGGGTGAAGCTTTCTTT. Protein sequence: CASSRAGTSPGEAFF.

The rearrangement links TRBV7-3 to TRBJ1-4, with 9 positions matching TRBD1. This CDR3 has 15 residues. CDR1 and CDR2 (germline): SGHTA, FQGTGA. After removal of 5 bases from V and 8 bases from J, the junction contained 9 bases not matched to a gene. The CDR3 protein is CASSEPGQGREKLFF. CDR3 DNA: TGTGCCAGCAGCGAACCGGGACAGGGTAGGGAAAAACTGTTTTTT. Full variable domain (remainder filled in from reference TRBV7-3 and TRBJ1-4): GAGVSQTPSNKVTEKGKYVELRCDPISGHTALYWYRQSLGQGPEFLIYFQGTGAADDSGLPNDRFFAVRPEGSVSTLKIQRTERGDSAVYLCASSEPGQGREKLFFGSGTQLSVL.

The rearrangement uses TRBV6-5 and TRBJ2-5; 7 bases match TRBD2. Trimming at V came to 8 bases and at J to 4 bases, leaving 10 bases not matched to a gene. Germline V gene sequence: CDR1 MNHEY, CDR2 SVGAGI. The CDR3 extends over 14 amino acids. The CDR3 coding sequence is TGTGCCAGCTCCTGGGAGGGCTTCTTAGAGACCCAGTACTTC. Residues: CASSWEGFLETQYF.

The V call is TRBV19, the J call TRBJ1-1; a weak D match, TRBD1 (5 bases). The CDR3 is 17 residues long. V was pared by 2 bases and J by 3 bases, with 19 bases between. Germline V gene sequence: CDR1 LNHDA, CDR2 SQIVND (reference sequence). CDR3 coding DNA: TGTGCCAGTAGTATAAGGGGCCCGGGGGGAGGAGACACTGAAGCTTTCTTT. Protein product: CASSIRGPGGGDTEAFF.

This clone was seen a single time. The gene calls are TRBV12-3 or TRBV12-4 and TRBJ1-1, with TRBD1 as a possible D gene (5 bases). The CDR3 loop spans 13 amino acids. V was trimmed by 6 bases and J by 1 base, leaving 9 bases between them. CDR3 region: CASSRQWNTEAFF. For the CDR3, the DNA is TGTGCCAGCAGCCGACAGTGGAACACTGAAGCTTTCTTT.

This sequence joins TRBV9 and TRBJ2-1; maybe TRBD2 (6 bases). The germline V gene has CDR1 SGDLS and CDR2 YYNGEE. The CDR3 is 15 amino acids. V was pared by 0 bases and J by 3 bases, with 10 bases between. CDR3 amino acids: CASSVAGAVYNEQFF. CDR3 nucleotides: TGTGCCAGCAGCGTAGCGGGAGCAGTCTACAATGAGCAGTTCTTC.

This rearrangement joins TRBV10-3 to TRBJ2-7, with TRBD1 as a possible D gene (5 bases). Trimming left V 10 bases short and J 3 bases short, with 13 bases between. There are 12 residues in the CDR3. CDR1 and CDR2 (germline): ENHRY, SYGVKD. CDR3: CATTQDRYEQYF. DNA of the CDR3: TGTGCCACCACACAGGATCGCTACGAGCAGTACTTC.

The CDR3 is CASRTSGTLNTGELFF. CDR3 DNA: TGTGCCAGCCGTACCTCCGGGACACTAAACACCGGGGAGCTGTTTTTT. The chain joins TRBV7-9 to TRBJ2-2, with D possibly being TRBD1 (6 bases). Germline V lookup: CDR1 SEHNR, CDR2 FQNEAQ (reference sequence). The V end lost 8 bases, the J end lost 2 bases, and 18 bases lay between the germline ends. This CDR3 is 16 amino acids long.

The chain recombines TRBV7-8 with TRBJ2-3, with 12 bases that match TRBD2. The J segment lost 2 bases and the V segment lost 5 bases, leaving 5 bases of the junction unmatched. The CDR3 spans 16 residues. Germline V gives CDR1 SGHVS, CDR2 FQNEAQ. The CDR3: CASSPRTSGVTDTQYF. The CDR3 nucleotides read TGTGCCAGCAGCCCCCGGACTAGCGGGGTCACAGATACGCAGTATTTT.

In DNA, the CDR3 is TGTGCCAGCAGCCCTAGTGGGACAAAGAAACGGCAGCCCCAGCATTTT. Residues: CASSPSGTKKRQPQHF. J is TRBJ1-5 and V is TRBV5-6; D is perhaps TRBD1 (6 bases). The CDR3 spans 16 residues. The germline CDR1 and CDR2 sequences are SGHDT and YYEEEE. Trimming took off 4 bases at V and 7 bases at J, with 21 bases between the two ends.